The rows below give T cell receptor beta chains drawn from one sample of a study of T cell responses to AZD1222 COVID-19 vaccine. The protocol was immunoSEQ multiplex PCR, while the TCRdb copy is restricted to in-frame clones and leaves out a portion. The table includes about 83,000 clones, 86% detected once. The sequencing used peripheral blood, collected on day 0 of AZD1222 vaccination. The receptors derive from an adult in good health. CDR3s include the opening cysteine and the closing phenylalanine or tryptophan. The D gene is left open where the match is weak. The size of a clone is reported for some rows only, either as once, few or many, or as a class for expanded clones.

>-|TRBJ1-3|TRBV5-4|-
CASSSQGPSGNTIYF
TGTGCCAGCAGCTCACAGGGCCCCTCTGGAAACACCATATATTTT
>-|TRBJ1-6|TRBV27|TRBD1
CASSPRGMDSPLHF
TGTGCCAGCAGTCCCAGGGGGATGGATTCACCCCTCCACTTT
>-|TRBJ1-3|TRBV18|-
CASSPLNDPSGNTIYF
TGTGCCAGCTCACCATTAAATGACCCCTCTGGAAACACCATATATTTT
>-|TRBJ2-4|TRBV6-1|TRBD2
CASSEGLAGGPRLAKNIQYF
TGTGCCAGCAGTGAAGGACTAGCGGGGGGGCCACGACTAGCCAAAAACATTCAGTACTTC
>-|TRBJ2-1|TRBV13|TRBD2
CASSLGLAGALLYNEQFF
TGTGCCAGCAGCCTGGGACTAGCGGGAGCACTACTCTACAATGAGCAGTTCTTC
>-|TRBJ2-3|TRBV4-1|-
CASSLRDGTDTQYF
TGCGCCAGCAGCCTCCGGGACGGCACAGATACGCAGTATTTT
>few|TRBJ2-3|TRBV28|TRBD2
CASGDYNTDTQYF
TGTGCCAGCGGGGACTACAACACAGATACGCAGTATTTT
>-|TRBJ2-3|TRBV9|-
CASSVKGEGGTDTQYF
TGTGCCAGCAGCGTTAAGGGGGAAGGGGGCACAGATACGCAGTATTTT
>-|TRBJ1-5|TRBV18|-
CASSLTDNQPQHF
TGTGCCAGCTCACTGACTGATAATCAGCCCCAGCATTTT
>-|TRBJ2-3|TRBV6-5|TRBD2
CASNSLAGGPLTQYF
TGTGCCAGCAATAGTCTAGCGGGGGGGCCGCTCACGCAGTATTTT
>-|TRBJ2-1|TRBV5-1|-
CASSLVTEAYNEQFF
TGCGCCAGCAGCTTGGTGACAGAGGCGTACAATGAGCAGTTCTTC
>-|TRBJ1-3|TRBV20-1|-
CSASPGLGNTIYF
TGCAGTGCTAGTCCGGGACTCGGAAACACCATATATTTT
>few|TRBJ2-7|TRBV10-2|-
CASSVLFSSYEQYF
TGCGCCAGCAGTGTCCTCTTTAGCTCCTACGAGCAGTACTTC
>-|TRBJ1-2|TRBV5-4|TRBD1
CASTQEARGEGYTF
TGTGCCAGCACCCAGGAGGCCAGGGGGGAAGGCTACACCTTC
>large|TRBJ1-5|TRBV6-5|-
CASRLTGQPSQPQHF
TGTGCCAGCAGGTTAACAGGGCAGCCCAGCCAGCCCCAGCATTTT